This T cell receptor beta chain was documented in a study of shared clonotypes between healthy human individuals. Study-wide results and caveats: Against clonotypes common to all four donors, non-shared ones had lower generation probabilities. Measured sharing among donors was expected to vary with sequencing depth.

The naive CD8 fraction comprised CD45RO-negative cells positively selected for CCR7 and excluded terminally differentiated effector memory CD45RA+ cells. Sequencing was performed with immunoSEQ multiplex PCR; in TCRdb, only in-frame clones are kept and a portion is missing. The sample contains some 2.1 million clones, approximately 92% of which appear only once. As concerns this clone: Its antigen is currently unknown. At one of its ends the junction is not consistent with the germline gene, which may arise from a read error.

The CDR3 is 15 amino acids. Germline lookup yields CDR1 SEHNR and CDR2 FQNEAQ (reference sequence). Sequenced: naive CD8+ T cells from PBMCs. The chain recombines TRBV7-9 with TRBJ2-2; 7 bases are a match to TRBD1. The clonotype originates from a man aged 18 to 29 in good health. Some clones in this sample may be carry-over from other donors' samples. The CDR3 DNA reads TGTGCCAGCAACTTAGGGACAGTGAACACCGGGGAGCTGTTTTTT. It codes for CASNLGTVNTGELFF.